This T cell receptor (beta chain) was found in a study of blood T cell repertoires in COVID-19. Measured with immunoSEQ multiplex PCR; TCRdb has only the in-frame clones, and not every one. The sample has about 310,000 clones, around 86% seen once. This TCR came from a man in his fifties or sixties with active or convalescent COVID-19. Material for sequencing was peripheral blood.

CDR3 amino acids: CSVGGTGGGRGEQYF. CDR3 coding DNA: TGCAGCGTCGGTGGGACAGGGGGCGGCCGAGGCGAGCAGTACTTC. The genes are TRBV29-1 and TRBJ2-7, with 12 bases lining up with TRBD1. There are 15 residues in the CDR3. The V gene end was trimmed by 6 bases and the J gene end by 6 bases; junction bases not matched to a gene: 12. Germline CDR1 is SQVTM and CDR2 is ANQGSEA.